This TCR beta chain is drawn from a study of chemoradiotherapy in HPV16-positive cancers. Method: immunoSEQ multiplex PCR; TCRdb's copy keeps in-frame clones and lacks some. The sample carries fewer than 70,000 clones, 90% recorded once. Notes on the study in general: Candidate HPV-specific clones and E7-related TCR motifs grew in tumor during treatment. Only a couple of HPV16-positive patients supplied the functional HPV-specificity definition. In HPV16-positive patients, HPV-responsive T-cell expansion tracked better recurrence-free survival.

On this clone itself: The antigen is unknown.

Looked up from germline, CDR1 is MNHEY and CDR2 is SVGAGI. The CDR3 contains 15 residues. Losses at the gene ends were 8 bases for V and 0 bases for J; bases not matched to a gene: 6. Over chemoradiotherapy, repertoires were sampled more than once. The source of this sequence is a human donor with HPV-associated anogenital cancer. The sample in question was blood, obtained from a patient who underwent chemoradiotherapy. This chain uses TRBV6-5 with TRBJ2-3, with TRBD2 matching 9 bases. The CDR3 DNA reads as TGTGCCAGCCGGTTAGCGGGGGCAAGCACAGATACGCAGTATTTT. It codes for CASRLAGASTDTQYF.